These 2 T cell receptor beta chains were sequenced from one sample in a study of T cell repertoires in cytomegalovirus infection. TCRdb analysed the reads with MiXCR anew, one entry per CDR3 protein. The sample has hundreds of thousands of distinct CDR3 sequences, around a third seen once; the top ten hold around a sixth. These TCRs are of unknown antigen specificity. The material sequenced was cultured PBMCs, taken from culture after CMV antigen stimulation. The receptors here all came from a human donor in good health (CMV status not recorded). Some clones in this sample may be carry-over from other donors' samples.

This clonotype was observed a few times. J is TRBJ2-7 and V is TRBV3-1; D may match TRBD1 or TRBD2 (6 bases each). V gave up 0 bases and J gave up 3 bases, with 18 bases separating them. The CDR3 has 17 residues. The germline V gene has CDR1 LGHDT and CDR2 YNNKEL (reference sequence). The CDR3 nucleotides read TGTGCCAGCAGCCAAGATCCGGGGGCCGGGGGAATCTACGAGCAGTACTTC. Its protein is CASSQDPGAGGIYEQYF.

The genes are TRBV3-1 and TRBJ2-5, with a possible D match to TRBD1 (6 bases). The CDR3 spans 15 residues. Trimming stripped 4 bases from V and 5 bases from J, with 17 bases between. Germline V CDR1 and CDR2: LGHDT, YNNKEL (reference sequence). The CDR3 bases are TGTGCCAGCAGCCCTTACTCCGCAGGGGTCGAGACCCAGTACTTC. It is translated as CASSPYSAGVETQYF.